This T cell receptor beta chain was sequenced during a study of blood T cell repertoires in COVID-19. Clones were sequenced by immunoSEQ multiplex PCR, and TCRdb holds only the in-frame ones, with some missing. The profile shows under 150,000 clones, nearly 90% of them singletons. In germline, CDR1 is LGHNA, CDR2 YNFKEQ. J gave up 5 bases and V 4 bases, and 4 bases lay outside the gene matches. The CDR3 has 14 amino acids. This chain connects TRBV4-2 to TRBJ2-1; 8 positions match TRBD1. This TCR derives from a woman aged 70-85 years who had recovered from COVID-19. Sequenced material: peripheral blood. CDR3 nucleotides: TGTGCCAGCAGCCGGCGGGGACAGGACAATGAGCAGTTCTTC. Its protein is CASSRRGQDNEQFF.